This entry features one T cell receptor (beta chain) sequence. The CDR3 totals 12 residues. The V end lost 1 base, the J end lost 5 bases, and 6 bases lay between the germline ends. Germline loops: CDR1 DFQATT, CDR2 SNEGSKA (reference sequence). A single record per CDR3 protein comes from TCRdb applying MiXCR to the RT-PCR reads. This table holds about 700,000 distinct CDR3 sequences, 14% found once. This rearrangement joins TRBV20-1 to TRBJ2-1; D may correspond to TRBD1 or TRBD2 (5 bases each). This receptor was obtained from a female donor in good health, serving as a healthy control. Source material: memory CD4+ T cells from blood. The CDR3 region is CSARAGHNEQFF. In nucleotides, the CDR3 is TGCAGTGCTAGAGCGGGGCACAATGAGCAGTTCTTC.